This TCR beta chain derives from a study of blood T cell repertoires in COVID-19. Study-level background: From T cells, B-cell-depleted T cells, or PBMCs came the material, which was cDNA or gDNA.

In the source study's methods: Cell counts per sample came from amplifying reference gene primers. Sequenced by immunoSEQ multiplex PCR; TCRdb stores in-frame clones only, minus some. For V, J and clone size, that table is used; D and trimming come from the DNA. This table has fewer than 30,000 clones, roughly nine tenths appearing once. Germline CDR1 and CDR2: SGHTA and FQGNSA. V shed 5 bases and J shed 8 bases, with 19 bases lying between them. The CDR3 loop spans 15 amino acids. V usage is TRBV7-2 and J usage is TRBJ2-1; D is uncertain. The specimen sequenced was peripheral blood. This receptor was obtained from a man in his fifties or sixties with active COVID-19. The CDR3 DNA follows: TGTGCCAGCAGCATCAACTGGCCCGCGGTGGATGAGCAGTTCTTC. Its protein is CASSINWPAVDEQFF.